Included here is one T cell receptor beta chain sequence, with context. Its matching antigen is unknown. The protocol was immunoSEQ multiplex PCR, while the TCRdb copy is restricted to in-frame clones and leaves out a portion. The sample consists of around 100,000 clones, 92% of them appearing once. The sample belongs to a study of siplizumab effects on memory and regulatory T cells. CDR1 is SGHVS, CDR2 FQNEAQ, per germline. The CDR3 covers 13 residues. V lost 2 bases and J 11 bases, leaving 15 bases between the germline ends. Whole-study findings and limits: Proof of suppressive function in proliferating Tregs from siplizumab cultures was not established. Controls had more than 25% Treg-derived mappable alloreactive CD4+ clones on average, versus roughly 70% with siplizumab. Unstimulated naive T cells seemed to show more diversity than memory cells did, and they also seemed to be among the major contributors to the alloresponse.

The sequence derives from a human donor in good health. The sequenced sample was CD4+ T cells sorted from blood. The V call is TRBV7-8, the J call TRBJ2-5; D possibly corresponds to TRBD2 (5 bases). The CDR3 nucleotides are TGTGCCAGCAGCTTACGTAGCGAGGGTGAGCAGTACTTC. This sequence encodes CASSLRSEGEQYF.